A single sample gave rise to the 11 T cell receptor beta chains below, sequenced in a study of PD-1 blockade in classical Hodgkin lymphoma. Time point here: cycle 4 day 1 (C4D1), after 6 weeks of nivolumab. Every patient was affected by relapse after autologous stem cell transplantation, while exposure to brentuximab vedotin was not uniform. Investigators isolated CD4+ T cells from thawed PBMCs through magnetic negative selection. Assay used: immunoSEQ multiplex PCR; TCRdb lists only in-frame clones, some missing. The data show more than 9,000 clones, 60% to 80% seen once. This material consisted of CD4+ T cells from blood, taken before the fourth cycle of nivolumab. These TCRs come from a human donor with classical Hodgkin lymphoma.

V is TRBV6-5 and J is TRBJ2-3, with D possibly being TRBD1 or TRBD2 (5 bases each). The CDR3 is 14 amino acids. Germline assignment: CDR1 MNHEY and CDR2 SVGAGI. V lost 5 bases and J 4 bases, leaving 13 bases between the germline ends. CDR3 loop: CASSTRDASDTQYF. The CDR3, as DNA: TGTGCCAGCAGTACCCGGGACGCTTCAGATACGCAGTATTTT.

The rearrangement links TRBV5-1 to TRBJ2-2, with TRBD2 identical over 8 bases. The CDR3 is 15 amino acids. V was clipped by 0 bases and J by 4 bases; unmatched bases: 2. Germline V lookup: CDR1 SGHRS, CDR2 YFSETQ. CDR3 sequence reads: CASSLDGRATGELFF. The CDR3 region has the DNA TGCGCCAGCAGCTTGGACGGGAGGGCCACCGGGGAGCTGTTTTTT.

The sample holds a few counts of this clone. Other DNA variants within this sample encode the same CDR3. The gene calls are TRBV9 and TRBJ2-3, with 7 bases identical to TRBD2. CDR3 size: 15 residues. The germline V gene has CDR1 SGDLS and CDR2 YYNGEE. V shed 1 base, J shed 0 bases, and the junction held 2 bases outside the gene matches. In DNA form, the CDR3 reads TGTGCCAGCAGCGTAAGCGGGACTAGCACAGATACGCAGTATTTT. Amino acid sequence: CASSVSGTSTDTQYF.

V and J are TRBV5-1 and TRBJ1-3; unclear D gene. Trimming left V 4 bases short and J 0 bases short, with 14 bases between. The CDR3 consists of 16 residues. CDR1 SGHRS and CDR2 YFSETQ come from the germline V gene. The CDR3: CASSPQDGTSGNTIYF. As DNA, the CDR3 is TGCGCCAGCAGCCCGCAGGACGGTACCTCTGGAAACACCATATATTTT.

In this sample, this clone turned up once. This chain uses TRBV6-5 with TRBJ1-5; D gene unclear. Germline CDR1 reads MNHEY; CDR2 reads SVGAGI. This CDR3 contains 15 residues. Trimming pared 6 bases from V and 7 bases from J, leaving 19 bases between. The CDR3 protein is CASSARPEMGQPQHF. CDR3 nucleotide sequence: TGTGCCAGCAGCGCCCGACCGGAGATGGGGCAGCCCCAGCATTTT.

The V gene is TRBV30, the J gene TRBJ2-2, with D possibly TRBD1 on 5 matching bases. CDR1 and CDR2 (germline): GTSNPN, SVGIG (reference sequence). V was clipped by 5 bases and J by 0 bases, with 13 bases between them. This CDR3 is 15 amino acids long. The CDR3 sequence: CAWCTRDTNTGELFF. Here the CDR3 DNA reads TGTGCCTGGTGTACCAGGGATACGAACACCGGGGAGCTGTTTTTT. The full variable domain, its missing parts supplied by reference TRBV30 and TRBJ2-2, is SQTIHQWPATLVQPVGSPLSLECTVEGTSNPNLYWYRQAAGRGLQLLFYSVGIGQISSEVPQNLSASRPQDRQFILSSKKLLLSDSGFYLCAWCTRDTNTGELFFGEGSRLTVL.

J is TRBJ2-7 and V is TRBV27, with D maybe TRBD1 (5 bases). The CDR3 has 14 residues. Germline CDR1 is MNHEY and CDR2 is SMNVEV (reference sequence). Between the trimmed V and J ends, which lost 5 bases and 3 bases, there was a span of 14 bases. The CDR3 sequence: CASSPIGQGYEQYF. The CDR3 bases are TGTGCCAGCAGTCCCATCGGGCAGGGCTACGAGCAGTACTTC.

The chain is built from TRBV19 and TRBJ2-1; 13 positions match TRBD2. Germline values: CDR1 LNHDA, CDR2 SQIVND (reference sequence). This CDR3 comprises 14 residues. With 9 bases clipped from V and 7 bases from J, the junction kept 6 bases outside the gene matches. The CDR3, as DNA: TGTGCCAGCCAGGGACTAGCGGGACGGAATGAGCAGTTCTTC. Its translation: CASQGLAGRNEQFF.

The gene calls are TRBV18 and TRBJ2-5; D remains ambiguous. This CDR3 is 13 amino acids long. Germline CDR1 KGHSH, CDR2 LQKENI. The ends were cut back, 2 bases at V and 5 bases at J, with 9 bases in the middle. The CDR3 sequence: CASSPISGETQYF. The CDR3 DNA is TGTGCCAGCTCACCAATAAGTGGTGAGACCCAGTACTTC. The variable domain in full, with the rest retrieved from reference TRBV18 and TRBJ2-5, is NAGVMQNPRHLVRRRGQEARLRCSPMKGHSHVYWYRQLPEEGLKFMVYLQKENIIDESGMPKERFSAEFPKEGPSILRIQQVVRGDSAAYFCASSPISGETQYFGPGTRLLVL.

This sequence joins TRBV27 and TRBJ2-1; 7 nucleotides line up with TRBD1. The CDR3 length is 15 residues. Per the germline V gene, CDR1 is MNHEY and CDR2 is SMNVEV (reference sequence). J lost 0 bases, V lost 6 bases, and 5 bases had no gene match. The CDR3 sequence: CASSSGGVSYNEQFF. The CDR3 DNA sequence: TGTGCCAGCAGCTCAGGGGGAGTCTCCTACAATGAGCAGTTCTTC.

There are a few counts of this clone. CDR3 DNA: TGTGCCAGCAGCTCAACCTCGACCTCAATGACCCAGTACTTC. Its protein is CASSSTSTSMTQYF. V usage is TRBV7-2 and J usage is TRBJ2-5, with D unresolved. The CDR3 is 14 residues long. CDR1 SGHTA and CDR2 FQGNSA come from the germline V gene. V lost 4 bases, J lost 7 bases, and 16 bases lay in between.